This T cell receptor (beta chain) came from a study of Tregs in tolerant kidney transplant recipients. The V and J ends lost 5 bases and 3 bases, in that order; junction bases with no gene match: 4. The CDR3 runs to 13 residues. CDR1 is LNHDA, CDR2 SQIVND, per germline (reference sequence). As regards this clone: Different DNA sequences within this sample yield the same CDR3.

TCRdb's copy holds only in-frame clones and misses some; the assay was immunoSEQ multiplex PCR. The table lists fewer than 80,000 clones, about 89% of them singletons. The sequencing here drew on CD4+ T cells from blood, taken before the transplant. J is TRBJ2-7 and V is TRBV19; 7 bases align to TRBD1. This TCR derives from a human donor who received a combined kidney and bone marrow transplant. The CDR3 DNA is TGTGCCAGTAGTCAACAGGGGAACTACGAGCAGTACTTC. Amino acids: CASSQQGNYEQYF.